This T cell receptor (beta chain) was sequenced during a study of OX40 agonist ivuxolimab in advanced cancers. General observations from the study: Averaged across samples, CD8+ T cells carried more expanded clones than CD4+ did.

This CDR3 comprises 14 residues. Trimming shortened V by 7 bases and J by 0 bases, and 12 bases separated the two germline ends. Germline CDR1 is LNHDA and CDR2 is SQIVND (reference sequence). On this clone: No antigen is known for it.

Using immunoSEQ multiplex PCR, the repertoire was profiled, and TCRdb retains in-frame clones only, with some absent. This table holds about 63,000 clones, 77% found once. The receptor's source is an adult with an advanced solid tumor such as melanoma, head and neck, liver or kidney cancer. The specimen comprised CD4+ or CD8+ T cells sorted from blood, sampled in a trial of the OX40 agonist ivuxolimab. The chain carries TRBV19 and TRBJ1-2; no definite D call. CDR3 bases: TGTGCCAGTACAAGGGATCAAGCTAACTATGGCTACACCTTC. Amino acids: CASTRDQANYGYTF.